One and the same sample provided the 14 T cell receptor beta chains below, sequenced in a study of OX40 agonist ivuxolimab in advanced cancers. Some clones are missing from TCRdb's copy, which holds only in-frame ones; the method was immunoSEQ multiplex PCR. Of approximately 41,000 clones listed, more than 70% are singletons. The specimen was CD4+ or CD8+ T cells sorted from blood, collected in a trial of the OX40 agonist ivuxolimab. The origin of the receptors is an adult with an advanced solid tumor such as melanoma, head and neck, liver or kidney cancer.

This sequence joins TRBV7-9 and TRBJ1-6; 8 bases map to TRBD1. This CDR3 spans 16 amino acids. The V gene's germline CDR1 is SEHNR and CDR2 FQNEAQ (reference sequence). After removal of 5 bases from V and 4 bases from J, the junction contained 7 bases not matched to a gene. The chain's CDR3 is CASSLRQGSYNSPLHF. CDR3 nucleotides: TGTGCCAGCAGCCTGAGACAGGGGTCTTATAATTCACCCCTCCACTTT.

This sequence joins TRBV9 and TRBJ2-1; D is unclear. There are 17 residues in the CDR3. Germline values: CDR1 SGDLS, CDR2 YYNGEE. V was shortened by 3 bases and J by 0 bases, with 16 bases between the two germline ends. CDR3 in DNA: TGTGCCAGCAGCGCCCCCGGCGGTATAAGCTCCTACAATGAGCAGTTCTTC. As protein: CASSAPGGISSYNEQFF.

V is TRBV25-1 and J is TRBJ1-4; 7 bases are a match to TRBD1. J lost 5 bases, V lost 6 bases, and 15 bases had no gene match. Germline assignment: CDR1 MGHDK and CDR2 SYGVNS. The CDR3 sequence is 17 residues long. CDR3 coding DNA: TGTGCCAGCAGAGCCGGGACAGCATATTTCTCAAATGAAAAACTGTTTTTT. Translating gives CASRAGTAYFSNEKLFF.

This rearrangement joins TRBV6-1 to TRBJ2-5; D tentatively reads TRBD1 or TRBD2 (5 bases each). The CDR3 covers 15 residues. Germline V CDR1 and CDR2: MNHNS, SASEGT. V lost 6 bases and J 5 bases, leaving 19 bases between the germline ends. The CDR3 DNA is TGTGCCAGCAGCCCAGGGACCCCGCCCCAGGAGACCCAGTACTTC. Translating gives CASSPGTPPQETQYF.

The chain employs TRBV2 and TRBJ2-7; D is tentatively TRBD1 or TRBD2 (6 bases each). CDR1 is SNHLY and CDR2 is FYNNEI in the germline V gene. The V and J ends lost 8 bases and 3 bases respectively, with 20 bases between them. This CDR3 comprises 15 residues. The CDR3 bases are TGTGCCAGCGGGGACTCAACCGGGACACACTACGAGCAGTACTTC. This codes for CASGDSTGTHYEQYF.

Turning to this clone: One end of the junction varies from germline; a read error may be responsible. The rearrangement uses TRBV2 and TRBJ1-1; a weak D match, TRBD1 (6 bases). This CDR3 spans 15 amino acids. Germline loops: CDR1 SNHLY, CDR2 FYNNEI. CDR3 protein: CASREGWGRDTEAFF. The CDR3 nucleotides are TGTGCCAGCAGGGAAGGCTGGGGGCGCGACACTGAAGCTTTCTTT.

J is TRBJ1-5 and V is TRBV2; weak D call: TRBD1 (6 bases). CDR3 length: 13 residues. Trimming removed 8 bases at V and 7 bases at J, with 15 bases between. CDR1 and CDR2 (germline): SNHLY, FYNNEI. CDR3 sequence (DNA): TGTGCCAGCCTTTACAGGGCTGGACAGCCCCAGCATTTT. Its protein is CASLYRAGQPQHF.

The chain has TRBV6-1 and TRBJ2-5, with 7 bases lining up with TRBD1. Trimming removed 4 bases from V and 7 bases from J; junction bases left unmatched: 12. Looked up from germline, CDR1 is MNHNS and CDR2 is SASEGT. The length of the CDR3 is 15 residues. The CDR3, as DNA: TGTGCCAGCAGTGCGGGGACAGCTAGGATCGGGACCCAGTACTTC. Its protein product is CASSAGTARIGTQYF.

V usage is TRBV6-1 and J usage is TRBJ2-5, with TRBD2 identical over 11 bases. V shed 7 bases and J 3 bases; nucleotides not matched to a gene: 4. CDR1 MNHNS and CDR2 SASEGT come from the germline V gene. This CDR3 spans 14 amino acids. CDR3 DNA: TGTGCCAGCACCCCGACTAGCGGGGAAGAGACCCAGTACTTC. Translated, it gives CASTPTSGEETQYF.

The chain combines TRBV18 with TRBJ2-3; 9 nucleotides agree with TRBD2. Germline CDR1 and CDR2: KGHSH and LQKENI. This CDR3 contains 16 residues. V was clipped by 0 bases and J by 7 bases; unmatched bases: 8. CDR3 coding DNA: TGTGCCAGCTCACCACCTATAGCGGGGGCCACGAATACGCAGTATTTT. Amino acids: CASSPPIAGATNTQYF.

V is TRBV5-1 and J is TRBJ2-7, with 9 bases matching TRBD1. The J segment lost 5 bases and the V segment lost 3 bases, leaving 9 bases of the junction unmatched. The CDR3 has 15 amino acids. CDR1 is SGHRS, CDR2 YFSETQ, per germline. CDR3 sequence: CASSSGQGFFNEQYF. CDR3 in DNA: TGCGCCAGCAGCTCCGGACAGGGGTTTTTTAACGAGCAGTACTTC.

The V and J genes are TRBV7-9 and TRBJ1-1, with D unclear. Germline V CDR1 and CDR2: SEHNR, FQNEAQ (reference sequence). Trimming stripped 1 base from V and 3 bases from J, with 12 bases between. This CDR3 is built from 15 residues. CDR3 nucleotides: TGTGCCAGCAGCTTAGTCCAACAAACTTACACTGAAGCTTTCTTT. This codes for CASSLVQQTYTEAFF.

This rearrangement joins TRBV7-2 to TRBJ1-3, with D possibly being TRBD1 (6 bases). Per the germline V gene, CDR1 is SGHTA and CDR2 is FQGNSA. The V gene lost 0 bases and the J gene lost 0 bases, with 15 bases spanning the gap. The CDR3 runs 18 residues. The CDR3 loop is CASSLAPGGPGSGNTIYF. The CDR3 DNA follows: TGTGCCAGCAGCTTAGCGCCGGGGGGGCCAGGCTCTGGAAACACCATATATTTT.

The J gene is TRBJ1-3, the V gene TRBV10-3, with 8 bases identical to TRBD1. The germline V gene encodes CDR1 ENHRY and CDR2 SYGVKD. After removal of 3 bases from V and 4 bases from J, the junction contained 14 bases not matched to a gene. This CDR3 comprises 18 residues. CDR3 sequence (DNA): TGTGCCATCAGTGAATCGGTCCTCAGGGGGCGATCCGGAAACACCATATATTTT. Translating gives CAISESVLRGRSGNTIYF.